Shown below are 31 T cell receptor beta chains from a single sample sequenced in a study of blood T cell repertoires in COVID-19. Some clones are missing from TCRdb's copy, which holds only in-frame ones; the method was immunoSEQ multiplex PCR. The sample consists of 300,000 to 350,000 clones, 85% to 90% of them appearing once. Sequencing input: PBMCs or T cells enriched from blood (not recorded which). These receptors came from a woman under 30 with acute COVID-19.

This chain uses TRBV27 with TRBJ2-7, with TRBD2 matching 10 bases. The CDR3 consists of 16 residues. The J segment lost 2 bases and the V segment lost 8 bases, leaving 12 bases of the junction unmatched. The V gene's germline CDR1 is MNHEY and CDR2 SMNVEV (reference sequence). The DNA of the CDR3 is TGTGCCAGCGTCTCAATGACTAGCGGGCGCACCTACGAGCAGTACTTC. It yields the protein CASVSMTSGRTYEQYF.

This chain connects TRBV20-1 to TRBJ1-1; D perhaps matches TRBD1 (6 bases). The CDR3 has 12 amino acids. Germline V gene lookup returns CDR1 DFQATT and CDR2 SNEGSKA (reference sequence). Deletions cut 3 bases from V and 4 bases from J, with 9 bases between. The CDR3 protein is CSASGQFTEAFF. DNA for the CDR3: TGCAGTGCTAGTGGACAGTTCACTGAAGCTTTCTTT.

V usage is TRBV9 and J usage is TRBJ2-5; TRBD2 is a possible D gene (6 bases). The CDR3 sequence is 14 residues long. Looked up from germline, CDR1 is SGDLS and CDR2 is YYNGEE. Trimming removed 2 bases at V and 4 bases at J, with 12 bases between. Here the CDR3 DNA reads TGTGCCAGCAGCGTTCCGGGAGTAGGAGAGACCCAGTACTTC. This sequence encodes CASSVPGVGETQYF. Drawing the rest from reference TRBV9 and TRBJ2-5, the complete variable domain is DSGVTQTPKHLITATGQRVTLRCSPRSGDLSVYWYQQSLDQGLQFLIQYYNGEERAKGNILERFSAQQFPDLHSELNLSSLELGDSALYFCASSVPGVGETQYFGPGTRLLVL.

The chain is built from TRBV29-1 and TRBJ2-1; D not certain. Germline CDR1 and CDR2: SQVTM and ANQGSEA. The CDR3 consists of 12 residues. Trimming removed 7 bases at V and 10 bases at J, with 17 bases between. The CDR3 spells CSAEKYGREQFF. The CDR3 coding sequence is TGCAGCGCAGAGAAATACGGTCGGGAGCAGTTCTTC.

In nucleotides, the CDR3 is TGTGCCAGTAGTATAGTCTGGGACAGGGGAAGCAATCAGCCCCAGCATTTT. Its protein is CASSIVWDRGSNQPQHF. The chain joins TRBV19 to TRBJ1-5; TRBD1 aligns across 10 bases. Trimming removed 1 base from V and 1 base from J; junction bases left unmatched: 4. Germline CDR1 is LNHDA and CDR2 is SQIVND (reference sequence). The CDR3 runs 17 residues.

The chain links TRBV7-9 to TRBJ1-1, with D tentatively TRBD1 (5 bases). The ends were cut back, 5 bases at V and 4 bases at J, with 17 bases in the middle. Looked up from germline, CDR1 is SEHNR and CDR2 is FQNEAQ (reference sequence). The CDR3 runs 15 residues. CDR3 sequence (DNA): TGTGCCAGCAGCACACAGGAATATGCGAGCACTGAAGCTTTCTTT. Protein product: CASSTQEYASTEAFF. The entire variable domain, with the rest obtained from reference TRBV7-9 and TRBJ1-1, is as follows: DTGVSQNPRHKITKRGQNVTFRCDPISEHNRLYWYRQTLGQGPEFLTYFQNEAQLEKSRLLSDRFSAERPKGSFSTLEIQRTEQGDSAMYLCASSTQEYASTEAFFGQGTRLTVV.

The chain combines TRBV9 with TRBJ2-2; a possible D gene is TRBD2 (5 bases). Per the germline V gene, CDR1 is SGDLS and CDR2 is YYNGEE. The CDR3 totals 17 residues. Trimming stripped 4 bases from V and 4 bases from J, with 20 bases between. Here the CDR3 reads CASSTLFTPEVTGELFF. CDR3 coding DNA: TGTGCCAGCAGCACACTCTTCACCCCGGAGGTCACCGGGGAGCTGTTTTTT.

Written as DNA, the CDR3 is TGTGCCAGCAGTTCTGGACTGGGAAACACAGATACGCAGTATTTT. It is translated as CASSSGLGNTDTQYF. This chain joins TRBV27 and TRBJ2-3, with D tentatively TRBD2 (5 bases). Germline-derived CDR1 and CDR2 are MNHEY and SMNVEV (reference sequence). The CDR3 covers 15 residues. V gave up 4 bases and J gave up 2 bases, with 13 bases separating them.

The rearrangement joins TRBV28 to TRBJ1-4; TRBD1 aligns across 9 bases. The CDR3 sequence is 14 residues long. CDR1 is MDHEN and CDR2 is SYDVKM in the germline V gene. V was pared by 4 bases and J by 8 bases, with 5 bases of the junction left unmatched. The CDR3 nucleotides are TGTGCCAGCAGTTCGGGACAGGGAGAAGAAAAACTGTTTTTT. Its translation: CASSSGQGEEKLFF. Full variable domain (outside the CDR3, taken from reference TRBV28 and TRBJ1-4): DVKVTQSSRYLVKRTGEKVFLECVQDMDHENMFWYRQDPGLGLRLIYFSYDVKMKEKGDIPEGYSVSREKKERFSLILESASTNQTSMYLCASSSGQGEEKLFFGSGTQLSVL.

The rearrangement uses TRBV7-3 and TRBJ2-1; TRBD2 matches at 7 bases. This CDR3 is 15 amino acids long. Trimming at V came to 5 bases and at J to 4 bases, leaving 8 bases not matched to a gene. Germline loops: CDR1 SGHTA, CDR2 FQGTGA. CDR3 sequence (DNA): TGTGCCAGCAGCGCCGGGGCTAGCGGATACAATGAGCAGTTCTTC. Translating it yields CASSAGASGYNEQFF. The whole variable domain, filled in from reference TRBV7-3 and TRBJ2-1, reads GAGVSQTPSNKVTEKGKYVELRCDPISGHTALYWYRQSLGQGPEFLIYFQGTGAADDSGLPNDRFFAVRPEGSVSTLKIQRTERGDSAVYLCASSAGASGYNEQFFGPGTRLTVL.

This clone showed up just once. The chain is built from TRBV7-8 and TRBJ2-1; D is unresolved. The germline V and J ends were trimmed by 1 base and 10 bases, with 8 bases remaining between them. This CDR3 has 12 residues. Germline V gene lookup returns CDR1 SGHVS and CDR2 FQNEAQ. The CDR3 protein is CASSLEPREQFF. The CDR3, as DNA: TGTGCCAGCAGCTTAGAACCGCGGGAGCAGTTCTTC.

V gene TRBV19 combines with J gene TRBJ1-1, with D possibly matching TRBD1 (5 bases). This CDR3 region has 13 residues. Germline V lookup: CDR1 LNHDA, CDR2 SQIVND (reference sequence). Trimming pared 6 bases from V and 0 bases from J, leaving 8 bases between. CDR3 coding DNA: TGTGCCAGTAGGGGGGGAATGAACACTGAAGCTTTCTTT. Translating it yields CASRGGMNTEAFF.

CDR3 loop: CASSGEAGGSNQPQHF. DNA of the CDR3: TGTGCCAGCAGCGGAGAGGCGGGAGGGAGCAATCAGCCCCAGCATTTT. The chain combines TRBV9 with TRBJ1-5; D gene uncertain. The germline V gene encodes CDR1 SGDLS and CDR2 YYNGEE. Trimming pared 3 bases from V and 1 base from J, leaving 14 bases between. This CDR3 is 16 amino acids long.

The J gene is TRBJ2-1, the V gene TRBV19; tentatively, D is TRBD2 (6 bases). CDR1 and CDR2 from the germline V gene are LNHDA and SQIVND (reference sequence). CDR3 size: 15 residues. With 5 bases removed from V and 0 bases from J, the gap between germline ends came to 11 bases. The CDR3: CASSPQTSSYNEQFF. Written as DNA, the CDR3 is TGTGCCAGTAGTCCACAGACTAGCTCCTACAATGAGCAGTTCTTC.

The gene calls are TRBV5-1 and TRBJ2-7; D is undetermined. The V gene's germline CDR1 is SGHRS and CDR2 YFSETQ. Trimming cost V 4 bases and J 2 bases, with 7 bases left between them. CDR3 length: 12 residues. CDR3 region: CASSVNPYEQYF. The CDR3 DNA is TGCGCCAGCAGCGTCAATCCCTACGAGCAGTACTTC.

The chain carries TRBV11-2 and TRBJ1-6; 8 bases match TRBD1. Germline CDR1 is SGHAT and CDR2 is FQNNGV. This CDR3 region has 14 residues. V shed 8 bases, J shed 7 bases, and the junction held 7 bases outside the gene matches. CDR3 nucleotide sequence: TGTGCCAGCTCCCACGGACAGGGAAATTCACCCCTCCACTTT. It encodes CASSHGQGNSPLHF.

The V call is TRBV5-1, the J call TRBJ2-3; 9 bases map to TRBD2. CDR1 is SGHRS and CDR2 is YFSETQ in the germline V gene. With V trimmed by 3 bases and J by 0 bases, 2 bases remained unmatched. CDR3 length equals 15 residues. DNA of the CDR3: TGCGCCAGCAGCTCGGCGGGAGGGAGCACAGATACGCAGTATTTT. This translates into CASSSAGGSTDTQYF.

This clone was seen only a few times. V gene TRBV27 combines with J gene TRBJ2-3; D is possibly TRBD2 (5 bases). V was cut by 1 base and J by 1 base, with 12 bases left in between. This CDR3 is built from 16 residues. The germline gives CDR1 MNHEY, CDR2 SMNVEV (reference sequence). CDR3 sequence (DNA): TGTGCCAGCAGTTTATACGGGCCCGGGGGCACAGATACGCAGTATTTT. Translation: CASSLYGPGGTDTQYF.

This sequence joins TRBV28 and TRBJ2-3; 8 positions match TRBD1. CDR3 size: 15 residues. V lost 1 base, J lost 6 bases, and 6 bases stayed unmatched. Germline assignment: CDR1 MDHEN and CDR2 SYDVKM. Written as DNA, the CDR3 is TGTGCCAGCAGTTTATCCGGACAGGGAACCGATACGCAGTATTTT. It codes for CASSLSGQGTDTQYF.

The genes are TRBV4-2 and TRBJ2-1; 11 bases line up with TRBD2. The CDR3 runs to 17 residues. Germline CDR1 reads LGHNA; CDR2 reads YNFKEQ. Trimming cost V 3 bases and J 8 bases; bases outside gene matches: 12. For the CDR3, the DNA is TGTGCCAGCAGCCAGGACTTAGCGGGAGGGCCCGGCGATGAGCAGTTCTTC. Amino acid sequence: CASSQDLAGGPGDEQFF.

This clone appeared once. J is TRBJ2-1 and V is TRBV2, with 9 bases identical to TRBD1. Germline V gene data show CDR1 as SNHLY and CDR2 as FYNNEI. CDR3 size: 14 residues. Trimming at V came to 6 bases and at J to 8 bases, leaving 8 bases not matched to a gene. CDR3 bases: TGTGCCAGCAGCCACGACAGGGGGGACGATGAGCAGTTCTTC. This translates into CASSHDRGDDEQFF.

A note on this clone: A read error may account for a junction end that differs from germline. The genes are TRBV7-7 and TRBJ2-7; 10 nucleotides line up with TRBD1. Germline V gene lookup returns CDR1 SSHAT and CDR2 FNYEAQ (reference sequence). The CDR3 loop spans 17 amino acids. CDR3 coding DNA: TGTGCTAGCAGCTCAGGGACAGGGGAAAGGGCAACCTACGAGCAGTACTTC. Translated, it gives CASSSGTGERATYEQYF.

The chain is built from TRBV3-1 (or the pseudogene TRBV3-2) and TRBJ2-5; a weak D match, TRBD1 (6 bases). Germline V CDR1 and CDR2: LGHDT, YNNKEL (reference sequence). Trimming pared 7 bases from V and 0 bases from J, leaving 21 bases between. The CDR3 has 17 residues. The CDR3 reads CASMGRTASLYQETQYF. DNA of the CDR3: TGTGCCAGCATGGGCCGGACAGCATCCTTGTACCAAGAGACCCAGTACTTC.

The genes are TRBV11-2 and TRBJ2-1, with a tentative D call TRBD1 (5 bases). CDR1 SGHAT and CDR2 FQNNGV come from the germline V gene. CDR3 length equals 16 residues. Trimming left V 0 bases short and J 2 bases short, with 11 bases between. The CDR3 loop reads CASSLDGLGAYNEQFF. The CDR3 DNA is TGTGCCAGCAGCTTAGATGGCCTAGGGGCCTACAATGAGCAGTTCTTC. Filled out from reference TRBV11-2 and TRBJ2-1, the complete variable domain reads EAGVAQSPRYKIIEKRQSVAFWCNPISGHATLYWYQQILGQGPKLLIQFQNNGVVDDSQLPKDRFSAERLKGVDSTLKIQPAKLEDSAVYLCASSLDGLGAYNEQFFGPGTRLTVL.

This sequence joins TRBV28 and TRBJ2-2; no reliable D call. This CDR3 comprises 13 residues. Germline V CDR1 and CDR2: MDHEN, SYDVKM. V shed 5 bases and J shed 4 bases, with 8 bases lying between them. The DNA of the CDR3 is TGTGCCAGCAGTGACTTACCCACCGGGGAGCTGTTTTTT. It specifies CASSDLPTGELFF.

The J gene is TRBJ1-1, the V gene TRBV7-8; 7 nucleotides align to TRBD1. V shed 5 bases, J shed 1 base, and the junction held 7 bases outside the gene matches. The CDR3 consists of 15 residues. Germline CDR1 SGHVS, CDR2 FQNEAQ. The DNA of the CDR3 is TGTGCCAGCAGCCCTCGAAGGACAGGGAACACTGAAGCTTTCTTT. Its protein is CASSPRRTGNTEAFF.

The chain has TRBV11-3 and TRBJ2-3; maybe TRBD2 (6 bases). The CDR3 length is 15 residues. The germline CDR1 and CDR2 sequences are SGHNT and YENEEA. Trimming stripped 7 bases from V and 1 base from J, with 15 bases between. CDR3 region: CASTKTGDGTDTQYF. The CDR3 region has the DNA TGTGCCAGCACCAAAACGGGGGACGGCACAGATACGCAGTATTTT.

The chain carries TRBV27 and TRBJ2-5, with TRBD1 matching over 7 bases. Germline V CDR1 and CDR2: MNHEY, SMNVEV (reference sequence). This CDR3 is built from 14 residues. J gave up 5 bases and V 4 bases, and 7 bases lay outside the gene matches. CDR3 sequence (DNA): TGTGCCAGCAGTTCCTCGGGACAGAGGGAGACCCAGTACTTC. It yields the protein CASSSSGQRETQYF.

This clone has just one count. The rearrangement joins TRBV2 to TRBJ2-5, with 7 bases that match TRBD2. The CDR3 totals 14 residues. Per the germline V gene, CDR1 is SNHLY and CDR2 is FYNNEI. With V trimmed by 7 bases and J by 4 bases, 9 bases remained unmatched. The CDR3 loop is CASNKGGSGETQYF. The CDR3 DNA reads TGTGCCAGCAACAAGGGAGGGTCGGGAGAGACCCAGTACTTC. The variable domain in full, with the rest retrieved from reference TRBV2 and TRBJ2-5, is EPEVTQTPSHQVTQMGQEVILRCVPISNHLYFYWYRQILGQKVEFLVSFYNNEISEKSEIFDDQFSVERPDGSNFTLKIRSTKLEDSAMYFCASNKGGSGETQYFGPGTRLLVL.

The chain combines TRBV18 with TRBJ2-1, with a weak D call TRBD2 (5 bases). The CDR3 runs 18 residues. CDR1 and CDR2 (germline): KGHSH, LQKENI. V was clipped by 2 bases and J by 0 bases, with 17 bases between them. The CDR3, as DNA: TGTGCCAGCTCACCATTACCCTTGGCGGGCAGCTCCTACAATGAGCAGTTCTTC. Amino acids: CASSPLPLAGSSYNEQFF.

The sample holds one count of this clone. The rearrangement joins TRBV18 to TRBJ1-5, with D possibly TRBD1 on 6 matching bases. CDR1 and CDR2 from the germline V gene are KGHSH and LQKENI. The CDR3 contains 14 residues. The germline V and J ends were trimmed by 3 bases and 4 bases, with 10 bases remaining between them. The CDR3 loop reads CASSPRDTNQPQHF. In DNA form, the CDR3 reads TGTGCCAGCTCACCCCGGGACACTAATCAGCCCCAGCATTTT.